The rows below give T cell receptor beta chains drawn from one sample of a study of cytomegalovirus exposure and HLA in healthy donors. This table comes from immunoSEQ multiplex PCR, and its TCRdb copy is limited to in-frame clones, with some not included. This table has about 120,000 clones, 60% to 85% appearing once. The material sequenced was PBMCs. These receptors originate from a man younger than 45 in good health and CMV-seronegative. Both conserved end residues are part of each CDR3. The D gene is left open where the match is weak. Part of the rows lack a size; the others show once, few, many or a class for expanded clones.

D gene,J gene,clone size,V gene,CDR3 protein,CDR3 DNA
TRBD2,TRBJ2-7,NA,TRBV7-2,CASSWREGYEQYF,TGTGCCAGCAGCTGGAGGGAGGGGTACGAGCAGTACTTC
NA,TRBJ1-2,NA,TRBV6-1,CASHRVPYYGYTF,TGTGCCTCGCACAGGGTCCCATACTATGGCTACACCTTC
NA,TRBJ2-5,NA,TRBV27,CASSLWAGANQETQYF,TGTGCCAGCAGTTTATGGGCGGGGGCCAATCAAGAGACCCAGTACTTC
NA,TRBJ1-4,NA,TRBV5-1,CASSLVPGEKLFF,TGCGCCAGCAGCTTGGTCCCTGGCGAAAAACTGTTTTTT
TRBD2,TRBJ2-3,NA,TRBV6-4,CASSATSSGRAFTDTQYF,TGTGCCAGCAGCGCAACTTCAAGCGGGAGGGCCTTCACAGATACGCAGTATTTT
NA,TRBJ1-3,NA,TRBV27,CASSPGTTGNTIYF,TGTGCCAGCAGTCCCGGGACAACTGGAAACACCATATATTTT
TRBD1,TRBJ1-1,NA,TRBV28,CASSSGTGYTEAFF,TGTGCCAGCAGTTCTGGGACAGGTTACACTGAAGCTTTCTTT
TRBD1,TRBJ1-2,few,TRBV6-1,CASSEFTGDLGYGYTF,TGTGCCAGCAGTGAATTTACAGGGGACCTAGGCTATGGCTACACCTTC
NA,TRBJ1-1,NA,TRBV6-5,CASSNRNMNTEAFF,TGTGCCAGCAGCAACAGGAACATGAACACTGAAGCTTTCTTT
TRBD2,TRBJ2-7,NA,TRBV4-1,CASSLGLAGTYEQYF,TGCGCCAGCAGCCTGGGACTAGCGGGAACCTACGAGCAGTACTTC
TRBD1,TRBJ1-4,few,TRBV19,CASSTRQGKNEKLFF,TGTGCCAGTAGTACGCGACAGGGAAAGAATGAAAAACTGTTTTTT
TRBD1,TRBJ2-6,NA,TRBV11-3,CASSCPGQLSGANVLIF,TGTGCCAGCAGCTGCCCGGGACAGCTCTCTGGGGCCAACGTCCTGATTTTC
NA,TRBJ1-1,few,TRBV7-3,CASSSHRNTEAFF,TGTGCCAGCAGCTCTCACAGGAACACTGAAGCTTTCTTT
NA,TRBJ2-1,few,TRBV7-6,CASSLQVGHQFF,TGTGCCAGCAGCTTACAGGTGGGCCATCAGTTCTTC
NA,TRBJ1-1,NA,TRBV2,CASSYRSMSTEAFF,TGTGCCAGCAGCTACAGGTCGATGAGCACTGAAGCTTTCTTT
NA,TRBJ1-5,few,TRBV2,CASSELRASNQPQHF,TGTGCCAGCAGTGAATTGAGGGCTAGCAATCAGCCCCAGCATTTT
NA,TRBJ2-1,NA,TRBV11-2,CASSLVLGPDNEQFF,TGTGCCAGCAGCTTAGTTCTAGGCCCAGACAATGAGCAGTTCTTC
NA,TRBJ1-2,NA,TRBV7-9,CASSLAGDIPNYGYTF,TGTGCCAGCAGCTTAGCGGGGGACATACCTAACTATGGCTACACCTTC
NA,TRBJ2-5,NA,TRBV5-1,CASSTGPSAQYF,TGCGCCAGCAGCACAGGGCCCTCCGCCCAGTACTTC
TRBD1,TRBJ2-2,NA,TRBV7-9,CASSTNRGTGELFF,TGTGCCAGCAGCACAAACAGGGGAACCGGGGAGCTGTTTTTT
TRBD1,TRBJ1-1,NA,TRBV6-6,CASRNTGGEAFF,TGTGCCAGCAGGAACACAGGGGGGGAAGCTTTCTTT
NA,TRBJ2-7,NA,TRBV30,CAWSPGTPYEQYF,TGTGCCTGGAGCCCCGGGACACCCTACGAGCAGTACTTC
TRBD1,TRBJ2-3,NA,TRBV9,CASSPRDRADTDTQYF,TGTGCCAGCAGCCCTCGGGACAGGGCGGACACAGATACGCAGTATTTT
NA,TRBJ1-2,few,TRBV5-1,CASSLTSNRDGYTF,TGCGCCAGCAGCTTGACGTCAAACAGGGATGGCTACACCTTC
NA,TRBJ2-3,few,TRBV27,CASSLGQQDTQYF,TGTGCCAGCAGTCTCGGACAGCAAGATACGCAGTATTTT
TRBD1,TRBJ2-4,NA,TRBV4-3,CASSQDPGQGASRKNIQYF,TGCGCCAGCAGCCAAGATCCGGGACAGGGGGCGAGTAGGAAAAACATTCAGTACTTC
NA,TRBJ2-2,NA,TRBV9,CASSVVRAGTGELFF,TGTGCCAGCAGCGTAGTCAGGGCGGGGACCGGGGAGCTGTTTTTT
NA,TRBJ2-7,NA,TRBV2,CASSEAAYEQYF,TGTGCCAGCAGTGAGGCAGCCTACGAGCAGTACTTC
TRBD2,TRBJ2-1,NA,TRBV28,CASSIRTSGGPLGEQFF,TGTGCCAGCAGTATTCGGACTAGCGGGGGTCCTCTGGGTGAGCAGTTCTTC
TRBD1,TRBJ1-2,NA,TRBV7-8,CASSSRQGNYGYTF,TGTGCCAGCAGCAGTCGACAGGGAAACTATGGCTACACCTTC
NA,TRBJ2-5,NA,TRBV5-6,CASSLVGRETQYF,TGTGCCAGCAGCTTGGTGGGGCGTGAGACCCAGTACTTC
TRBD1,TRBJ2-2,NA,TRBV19,CASTQGAGELFF,TGTGCCAGTACCCAGGGGGCCGGGGAGCTGTTTTTT
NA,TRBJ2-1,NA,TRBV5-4,CAVGSYNEQFF,TGTGCCGTCGGGTCCTACAATGAGCAGTTCTTC
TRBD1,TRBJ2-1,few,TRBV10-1,CASSSGQGADEQFF,TGCGCCAGCAGTTCCGGACAGGGGGCCGATGAGCAGTTCTTC
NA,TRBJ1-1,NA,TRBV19,CATQEGMTGSTEAFF,TGTGCCACCCAAGAGGGGATGACAGGTTCCACTGAAGCTTTCTTT
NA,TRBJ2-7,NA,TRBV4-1,CASSQDKYAGWYEQYF,TGCGCCAGCAGCCAAGATAAGTACGCGGGATGGTACGAGCAGTACTTC
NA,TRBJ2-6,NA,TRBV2,CASMSESGANVLTF,TGTGCCAGCATGTCAGAATCTGGGGCCAACGTCCTGACTTTC
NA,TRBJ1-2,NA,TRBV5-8,CASSLDSAYYGYTF,TGTGCCAGCAGCTTAGACAGTGCTTACTATGGCTACACCTTC
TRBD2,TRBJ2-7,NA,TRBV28,CASSSLGAGGQYF,TGTGCCAGCAGTTCTCTCGGAGCGGGAGGGCAGTACTTC
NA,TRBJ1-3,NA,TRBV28,CASTPGGTISGNTIYF,TGTGCCAGCACTCCAGGCGGGACGATCTCTGGAAACACCATATATTTT
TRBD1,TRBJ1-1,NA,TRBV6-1,CASSENRGRDTEAFF,TGTGCCAGCAGCGAAAACAGGGGGCGGGACACTGAAGCTTTCTTT
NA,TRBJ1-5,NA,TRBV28,CASSIRTGSNQPQHF,TGTGCCAGCAGTATCAGGACGGGAAGCAATCAGCCCCAGCATTTT